Below, one T cell receptor (beta chain) is given with its context. Its specific antigen is unknown. It has no much larger one-base neighbor in the sample; base qualities were not kept. V is cut back by 6 bases and J by 0 bases, with 2 bases in the junction unmatched. Counted from cysteine to phenylalanine, this CDR3 has 15 amino acids. Of the read, only the CDR3 DNA is kept; its 45 bases are in frame from base 1. The germline V gene encodes CDR1 MNHEY and CDR2 SVGAGI. The data were taken from a study of blood T cell repertoires in COVID-19 (TCRdb year 2020). Background for the entire study: The collaborator samples originated in the United States, Italy and Spain and spanned the acute and convalescent phases of COVID-19. The material from the prospective study consisted of cDNA or gDNA derived from T cells, B-cell-depleted T cells, or PBMCs. The dataset comprised deeply sampled blood TCRbeta repertoires from subjects exposed to, actively infected with, or recovered from COVID-19. The repertoires were released in a freely available public database meant as a resource for research on the immune response to SARS-CoV-2. Samples were obtained from the ongoing ImmuneRACE study (first 160 participants) and from about 1,300 subjects provided by 6 global collaborators. Sample metadata almost always included a de-identified subject ID, COVID-19 status, age in years and sex. HLA class I and class II types, where available, came from metadata supplied by the sample provider rather than from assay-based typing.

Study-wide findings and limitations: The quantity of clinical and demographic metadata differed by source and by participant and was supplied without curation.

TCRbeta CDR3 regions were amplified from genomic DNA using the immunoSEQ Assay, a bias-controlled multiplex PCR. Regarding the original processing steps: The number of nucleated cells in each sample was estimated by amplification of reference gene primers within the assay. To quantify the absolute abundance of each unique TCRbeta CDR3 rearrangement, sequence reads were collapsed and filtered. Productive Simpson clonality was computed per sample as the square root of Simpson's diversity index over productive rearrangements. TCRdb holds this immuneACCESS table with in-frame rearrangements only. Some clones are missing; in checked studies, unresolved V genes explain under half, and the rest has no known cause. V, J and clone size reflect that table, while D and trimming were determined from the DNA. This sample holds about 300,000 clones; approximately 88% were observed only once. The ten largest account for 6.9% of the sample.

A second Seattle source provided samples from volunteer blood donors who had recovered from COVID-19. Each collaborating institution followed its own protocols to collect whole blood in K2EDTA tubes. For TCRbeta analysis, collaborator samples were shipped as frozen whole blood, as isolated PBMCs, or as DNA extracted from either sample type. The sequencing sample was made of peripheral blood. This sequence originates from a woman aged 30 to 39 who had recovered from COVID-19. The chain employs TRBV6-5 and TRBJ2-7; 13 bases in between match TRBD2. The CDR3 reads as follows: CASRGLAGSSYEQYF. The DNA sequence reads TGTGCCAGCAGGGGACTAGCGGGAAGCTCCTACGAGCAGTACTTC.